A single sample gave rise to the 18 T cell receptor beta chains below, sequenced in a study of cytomegalovirus exposure and HLA in healthy donors. PCR primers comprised 60 Vbeta and 13 Jbeta primers. Only in-frame clones appear in the TCRdb table, and some are missing; sequencing was by immunoSEQ multiplex PCR. The sample holds under 90,000 clones, 55% to 80% seen once. Sequenced sample: PBMCs. These receptors were taken from a middle-aged man in good health and CMV-seropositive.

The chain joins TRBV6-5 to TRBJ1-2; 7 bases map to TRBD1. The V segment lost 6 bases and the J segment 3 bases; nucleotides outside the gene matches: 7. Germline V gives CDR1 MNHEY, CDR2 SVGAGI. The CDR3 has 14 amino acids. The CDR3 DNA reads TGTGCCAGCAGCCTAACAGGGGTAGACTATGGCTACACCTTC. Its protein is CASSLTGVDYGYTF.

V and J are TRBV28 and TRBJ2-7; TRBD1 aligns across 9 bases. V was clipped by 6 bases and J by 1 base; unmatched bases: 4. CDR3 length equals 14 residues. Looked up from germline, CDR1 is MDHEN and CDR2 is SYDVKM. The CDR3 sequence is CASRSGTGSYEQYF. As DNA, the CDR3 is TGTGCCAGCAGGTCCGGGACAGGGTCCTACGAGCAGTACTTC. Full variable domain (rest looked up from reference TRBV28 and TRBJ2-7): DVKVTQSSRYLVKRTGEKVFLECVQDMDHENMFWYRQDPGLGLRLIYFSYDVKMKEKGDIPEGYSVSREKKERFSLILESASTNQTSMYLCASRSGTGSYEQYFGPGTRLTVT.

The genes are TRBV30 and TRBJ2-7; the match to TRBD2 covers 7 bases. Germline V lookup: CDR1 GTSNPN, CDR2 SVGIG (reference sequence). The V gene end was trimmed by 0 bases and the J gene end by 0 bases; junction bases not matched to a gene: 5. There are 15 residues in the CDR3. Here the CDR3 DNA reads TGTGCCTGGAGTGTACACGGGGGGAGCTCCTACGAGCAGTACTTC. Its protein product is CAWSVHGGSSYEQYF.

The chain joins TRBV7-6 to TRBJ2-2, with a tentative D call TRBD2 (5 bases). V lost 3 bases and J lost 5, with 10 bases in between. In germline, CDR1 is SGHVS, CDR2 FNYEAQ. The CDR3 contains 14 residues. The CDR3: CASSFERGTGELFF. CDR3 in DNA: TGTGCCAGCAGCTTCGAAAGAGGGACCGGGGAGCTGTTTTTT.

J is TRBJ1-2 and V is TRBV2; possible D gene TRBD1, 5 bases. The V end was cut by 6 bases, the J end by 4 bases, with 9 bases between. Germline loops: CDR1 SNHLY, CDR2 FYNNEI. This CDR3 is built from 12 residues. The DNA for the CDR3 is TGTGCCAGCAGAGACGACAGCTATGGCTACACCTTC. Translated, it gives CASRDDSYGYTF.

The chain uses TRBV30 and TRBJ2-5; D is uncertain. Trimming removed 4 bases at V and 5 bases at J, with 14 bases between. The CDR3 is 13 amino acids. From germline, CDR1 is GTSNPN and CDR2 SVGIG (reference sequence). In DNA form, the CDR3 reads TGTGCCTGGAACCGAGGCTTTGGGGAGACCCAGTACTTC. Translated, it gives CAWNRGFGETQYF.

This clone was recorded a few times. The chain combines TRBV5-5 with TRBJ2-1; 7 nucleotides line up with TRBD1. The CDR3 runs to 15 residues. Germline V lookup: CDR1 SGHKS, CDR2 YYEKEE (reference sequence). V shed 0 bases and J 15 bases; nucleotides not matched to a gene: 15. This CDR3 is CASSLVPGQRLRPFF. The CDR3 DNA sequence: TGTGCCAGCAGCTTGGTCCCGGGACAGAGACTTCGGCCGTTCTTC.

The chain uses TRBV6-5 and TRBJ1-5; D is ambiguous. The ends were cut back, 0 bases at V and 4 bases at J, with 10 bases in the middle. In germline, CDR1 is MNHEY, CDR2 SVGAGI. This CDR3 has 15 amino acids. CDR3 nucleotides: TGTGCCAGCAGTTACTCGAACAGACCTAATCAGCCCCAGCATTTT. Amino acids: CASSYSNRPNQPQHF.

The V gene is TRBV30, the J gene TRBJ1-3; TRBD1 agrees at 7 bases. The germline V gene has CDR1 GTSNPN and CDR2 SVGIG (reference sequence). The J segment lost 10 bases and the V segment lost 0 bases, leaving 6 bases of the junction unmatched. The CDR3 covers 13 residues. The CDR3, as DNA: TGTGCCTGGAGTGTTAGGGGGCCAGGGACCATATATTTT. Its protein product is CAWSVRGPGTIYF.

The chain uses TRBV5-1 and TRBJ1-1; D gene ambiguous. Germline V gene data show CDR1 as SGHRS and CDR2 as YFSETQ. Trimming removed 4 bases at V and 8 bases at J, with 12 bases between. The CDR3 totals 12 residues. The CDR3 protein is CASSMAGIEAFF. The CDR3 DNA is TGCGCCAGCAGCATGGCAGGAATCGAAGCTTTCTTT.

This clone has a handful of counts. The DNA of the CDR3 is TGCGCCAGCAGTGGGCCCAGGAAGGCAGATACGCAGTATTTT. It translates to CASSGPRKADTQYF. This chain connects TRBV10-1 to TRBJ2-3; no clear D. The CDR3 is 14 amino acids. V lost 4 bases and J 4 bases, leaving 12 bases between the germline ends. Germline V gene lookup returns CDR1 WNHNN and CDR2 SYGVQD (reference sequence).

This sequence joins TRBV2 and TRBJ1-5; 8 nucleotides align to TRBD1. J lost 0 bases, V lost 1 base, and 2 bases had no gene match. CDR3 length: 16 residues. Germline assignment: CDR1 SNHLY and CDR2 FYNNEI. The CDR3 region is CASSEVTGASNQPQHF. In DNA, the CDR3 is TGTGCCAGCAGTGAAGTGACAGGGGCTAGCAATCAGCCCCAGCATTTT.

The genes are TRBV2 and TRBJ1-5; 7 bases are a match to TRBD1. The CDR3 is made up of 13 amino acids. The ends lost 5 bases at V and 7 bases at J; junction bases unmatched: 5. Germline loops: CDR1 SNHLY, CDR2 FYNNEI. Here the CDR3 DNA reads TGTGCCAGCAGTACGGGACAGTTCCAGCCCCAGCATTTT. Translating it yields CASSTGQFQPQHF.

The rearrangement uses TRBV5-1 and TRBJ1-1, with D unresolved. CDR3 length: 15 residues. Per germline, CDR1 SGHRS and CDR2 YFSETQ. Trimming took off 0 bases at V and 6 bases at J, with 15 bases between the two ends. The CDR3 is CASSLEPERGAEAFF. The CDR3 bases are TGCGCCAGCAGCTTGGAGCCGGAACGAGGCGCTGAAGCTTTCTTT.

V usage is TRBV5-1 and J usage is TRBJ2-5; 12 bases align to TRBD2. With 1 base clipped from V and 1 base from J, the junction kept 8 bases outside the gene matches. The CDR3 contains 18 residues. Germline assignment: CDR1 SGHRS and CDR2 YFSETQ. CDR3 DNA: TGCGCCAGCAGCTTGCCTACTAGCGGGGGGCGCTTCCAAGAGACCCAGTACTTC. Its protein product is CASSLPTSGGRFQETQYF. Full variable domain (outside the CDR3, taken from reference TRBV5-1 and TRBJ2-5): KAGVTQTPRYLIKTRGQQVTLSCSPISGHRSVSWYQQTPGQGLQFLFEYFSETQRNKGNFPGRFSGRQFSNSRSEMNVSTLELGDSALYLCASSLPTSGGRFQETQYFGPGTRLLVL.

The chain combines TRBV27 with TRBJ1-5; 9 nucleotides agree with TRBD1. Per germline, CDR1 MNHEY and CDR2 SMNVEV (reference sequence). Losses at the gene ends were 4 bases for V and 7 bases for J; bases not matched to a gene: 2. The CDR3 loop spans 13 amino acids. CDR3 in amino acids: CASSYRGRQPQHF. The CDR3 DNA is TGTGCCAGCAGTTACAGGGGGCGGCAGCCCCAGCATTTT.

The chain joins TRBV29-1 to TRBJ2-1, with 15 bases lining up with TRBD2. CDR1 SQVTM and CDR2 ANQGSEA come from the germline V gene. The junction had 16 bases not matched to a gene; V was cut back by 6 bases and J by 4 bases. The CDR3 covers 19 residues. CDR3 sequence (DNA): TGCAGCGTAAACAAACCCCCCGGACTAGCGGGGGGGATATACAATGAGCAGTTCTTC. It specifies CSVNKPPGLAGGIYNEQFF.

This clone occurred many times. The chain has TRBV30 and TRBJ1-5, with D maybe TRBD1 (6 bases). Trimming took 3 bases from V and 3 from J, leaving 18 bases between them. Germline CDR1 GTSNPN, CDR2 SVGIG (reference sequence). The CDR3 consists of 16 residues. For the CDR3, the DNA is TGTGCCTGGAGCCACAACATGGGACAAAACAATCAGCCCCAGCATTTT. It encodes CAWSHNMGQNNQPQHF.